The 25 T cell receptor beta chains below were found in one sample sequenced in a study of T cell responses to AZD1222 COVID-19 vaccine. The data were produced by immunoSEQ multiplex PCR, yet TCRdb's version contains in-frame clones alone and is incomplete. This table has approximately 170,000 clones, about 90% appearing once. The material sequenced was peripheral blood, taken 28 days after the second AZD1222 dose. Receptors originate from an adult who received the AZD1222 COVID-19 vaccine.

The chain uses TRBV3-1 (or the pseudogene TRBV3-2) and TRBJ2-1; the D gene is possibly TRBD1 (6 bases). Germline V gives CDR1 LGHDT, CDR2 YNNKEL (reference sequence). The CDR3 consists of 11 residues. Trimming pared 5 bases from V and 11 bases from J, leaving 10 bases between. The chain's CDR3 is CASSTQGQQFF. For the CDR3, the DNA is TGTGCCAGCAGCACACAGGGCCAGCAGTTCTTC.

J is TRBJ2-1 and V is TRBV5-1; TRBD2 is a possible D gene (5 bases). CDR1 and CDR2 (germline): SGHRS, YFSETQ. Trimming pared 4 bases from V and 7 bases from J, leaving 15 bases between. The CDR3 consists of 14 residues. The CDR3 reads CASSPTLSGNEQFF. The CDR3 coding sequence is TGCGCCAGCAGCCCGACCCTGTCGGGAAATGAGCAGTTCTTC.

The chain couples TRBV18 to TRBJ2-7; D may be TRBD1 (6 bases). Trimming pared 5 bases from V and 3 bases from J, leaving 8 bases between. CDR3 size: 12 residues. Per the germline V gene, CDR1 is KGHSH and CDR2 is LQKENI. Here the CDR3 reads CASSADSYEQYF. The CDR3 bases are TGTGCCAGCTCAGCGGACAGCTACGAGCAGTACTTC.

V usage is TRBV4-2 and J usage is TRBJ1-5, with 9 bases fitting TRBD1. The trim removed 0 bases at V and 4 bases at J, leaving 7 bases unmatched. This CDR3 comprises 17 residues. Germline CDR1 and CDR2: LGHNA and YNFKEQ. This chain's CDR3 is CASSQDQTGGANQPQHF. CDR3 nucleotides: TGTGCCAGCAGCCAAGATCAGACAGGGGGGGCAAATCAGCCCCAGCATTTT.

This chain connects TRBV7-9 to TRBJ1-2; D uncertain. Deletions cut 3 bases from V and 4 bases from J, with 6 bases between. Per germline, CDR1 SEHNR and CDR2 FQNEAQ (reference sequence). The CDR3 totals 12 residues. The CDR3 is CASSFTSYGYTF. Here the CDR3 DNA reads TGTGCCAGCAGCTTCACAAGCTATGGCTACACCTTC.

V and J are TRBV11-2 and TRBJ2-7; a weak D match, TRBD1 (5 bases). V was pared by 5 bases and J by 0 bases, with 11 bases between. Per the germline V gene, CDR1 is SGHAT and CDR2 is FQNNGV. The CDR3 loop spans 14 amino acids. CDR3 sequence reads: CASSRRQSSYEQYF. The DNA for the CDR3 is TGTGCCAGCAGCCGAAGACAGAGCTCCTACGAGCAGTACTTC.

The V and J genes are TRBV9 and TRBJ2-1, with D possibly TRBD1 on 6 matching bases. CDR1 and CDR2 (germline): SGDLS, YYNGEE. V was pared by 1 base and J by 3 bases, with 11 bases between. This CDR3 contains 15 residues. The CDR3 DNA follows: TGTGCCAGCAGCGTAAGGGGGTTTAACTACAATGAGCAGTTCTTC. This sequence encodes CASSVRGFNYNEQFF.

The chain employs TRBV5-1 and TRBJ1-2; 9 nucleotides agree with TRBD1. V trimming: 4 bases; J trimming: 4 bases; junction bases outside the gene matches: 8. The germline gives CDR1 SGHRS, CDR2 YFSETQ. This CDR3 contains 15 residues. The CDR3 coding sequence is TGCGCCAGCAGCGTCGGGACAGGGTCTCCCTATGGCTACACCTTC. It translates to CASSVGTGSPYGYTF.

This sequence joins TRBV6-5 and TRBJ1-6; D is possibly TRBD1 (6 bases). This CDR3 region has 16 residues. The V end was cut by 2 bases, the J end by 8 bases, with 16 bases between. Per germline, CDR1 MNHEY and CDR2 SVGAGI. CDR3 coding DNA: TGTGCCAGCAGTTACGAGGCAGGGGCAGAGTATTCACCCCTCCACTTT. The encoded protein is CASSYEAGAEYSPLHF.

The chain has TRBV12-3 or TRBV12-4 and TRBJ1-1; D is unresolved. The CDR3 consists of 13 residues. The V gene lost 6 bases and the J gene lost 3 bases, with 11 bases spanning the gap. CDR3 coding DNA: TGTGCCAGCAGGGAGAGGAGGGACACTGAAGCTTTCTTT. It codes for CASRERRDTEAFF.

The chain uses TRBV6-2 or TRBV6-3 and TRBJ1-4; D unclear. The CDR3 extends over 16 amino acids. The germline gives CDR1 MNHEY, CDR2 SVGEGT. V gave up 2 bases and J gave up 0 bases, with 10 bases separating them. For the CDR3, the DNA is TGTGCCAGCAGTTACGATATCTCTGCAACTAATGAAAAACTGTTTTTT. Residues: CASSYDISATNEKLFF.

The V gene is TRBV6-6, the J gene TRBJ1-5; the D gene is possibly TRBD1 (5 bases). Germline V gene sequence: CDR1 MNHNY, CDR2 SVGAGI (reference sequence). Trimming stripped 4 bases from V and 5 bases from J, with 12 bases between. This CDR3 is built from 14 residues. In DNA, the CDR3 is TGTGCCAGCAGTTCCCTAGACAGCTATCAGCCCCAGCATTTT. Translating it yields CASSSLDSYQPQHF.

The chain recombines TRBV23-1 with TRBJ1-2; 12 positions match TRBD1. TRBV23-1 is assigned to the ORF class and has an uncertain function. Trimming took 3 bases from V and 6 from J; bases not matched to a gene: 8. The CDR3 spans 16 residues. In nucleotides, the CDR3 is TGCGCCAGCAGTCACCGGGACAGGGGGCAGGGGGATGGCTACACCTTC. It is translated as CASSHRDRGQGDGYTF.

This chain links TRBV19 with TRBJ2-7, with D perhaps matching TRBD1 (5 bases). This CDR3 comprises 15 residues. Germline CDR1 and CDR2: LNHDA and SQIVND (reference sequence). The V gene lost 4 bases and the J gene lost 3 bases, with 16 bases spanning the gap. The CDR3 DNA follows: TGTGCCAGTAGTACGCCAGGGAACCCAGTCTACGAGCAGTACTTC. It codes for CASSTPGNPVYEQYF.

The V and J genes are TRBV3-1 (or the pseudogene TRBV3-2) and TRBJ2-5, with unresolved D. The CDR3 extends over 14 amino acids. Trimming cost V 2 bases and J 2 bases, with 9 bases left between them. The germline CDR1 and CDR2 sequences are LGHDT and YNNKEL (reference sequence). The CDR3 region has the DNA TGTGCCAGCAGCCAAATAACGCTTCAAGAGACCCAGTACTTC. Residues: CASSQITLQETQYF.

The V call is TRBV7-2, the J call TRBJ1-1, with D unclear. The CDR3 is made up of 14 amino acids. Germline lookup yields CDR1 SGHTA and CDR2 FQGNSA. V lost 2 bases to trimming and J lost 4 bases, with 11 bases between them. The CDR3 sequence is CASSLSLRGTEAFF. CDR3 bases: TGTGCCAGCAGCTTATCCCTCCGGGGCACTGAAGCTTTCTTT.

The V gene is TRBV9, the J gene TRBJ2-3; a weak D match, TRBD2 (5 bases). The length of the CDR3 is 14 residues. Germline loops: CDR1 SGDLS, CDR2 YYNGEE. The V gene lost 1 base and the J gene lost 2 bases, with 8 bases spanning the gap. CDR3 loop: CASSVYGDTDTQYF. In nucleotides, the CDR3 is TGTGCCAGCAGCGTATACGGGGACACAGATACGCAGTATTTT.

The rearrangement links TRBV7-9 to TRBJ2-2; D may be TRBD1 (5 bases). The CDR3 spans 15 residues. V was pared by 1 base and J by 4 bases, with 10 bases between. Germline CDR1 and CDR2: SEHNR and FQNEAQ (reference sequence). Here the CDR3 reads CASSLDSTVTGELFF. DNA of the CDR3: TGTGCCAGCAGCTTAGACTCGACAGTCACCGGGGAGCTGTTTTTT.

The chain has TRBV7-8 and TRBJ2-2; the D gene is possibly TRBD1 (8 bases). The CDR3 is made up of 15 amino acids. CDR1 and CDR2 (germline): SGHVS, FQNEAQ. The V and J ends lost 5 bases and 5 bases respectively, with 15 bases between them. The CDR3 is CASSRDRGGTGELFF. The CDR3, as DNA: TGTGCCAGCAGCCGCGACAGGGGAGGGACCGGGGAGCTGTTTTTT.

The V call is TRBV30, the J call TRBJ1-5; TRBD1 agrees at 7 bases. CDR1 and CDR2 (germline): GTSNPN, SVGIG (reference sequence). There are 14 residues in the CDR3. V lost 4 bases to trimming and J lost 5 bases; unmatched junction nucleotides: 8. The CDR3 DNA sequence: TGTGCCTGGACAGGGGGGCGAGGGGATCAGCCCCAGCATTTT. This encodes CAWTGGRGDQPQHF.

The chain is built from TRBV29-1 and TRBJ2-6; weak D call: TRBD1 (6 bases). Germline CDR1 is SQVTM and CDR2 is ANQGSEA. The length of the CDR3 is 13 residues. The V and J ends lost 7 bases and 0 bases respectively, with 7 bases between them. CDR3 nucleotide sequence: TGCAGCGCACAGGGCTCTGGGGCCAACGTCCTGACTTTC. It is translated as CSAQGSGANVLTF. The full variable domain, in which reference TRBV29-1 and TRBJ2-6 provide the parts outside the CDR3, is SAVISQKPSRDICQRGTSLTIQCQVDSQVTMMFWYRQQPGQSLTLIATANQGSEATYESGFVIDKFPISRPNLTFSTLTVSNMSPEDSSIYLCSAQGSGANVLTFGAGSRLTVL.

CDR3 nucleotides: TGTGCCAGCAGTGAAGGGCCCTATCGGACTGAAGCTTTCTTT. The encoded protein is CASSEGPYRTEAFF. The genes are TRBV25-1 and TRBJ1-1; D gene ambiguous. The CDR3 has 14 amino acids. Between the trimmed V and J ends, which lost 2 bases and 5 bases, there was a span of 12 bases. The germline V gene has CDR1 MGHDK and CDR2 SYGVNS.

The rearrangement uses TRBV4-1 and TRBJ1-6; D gene unclear. The CDR3 is made up of 15 amino acids. Germline values: CDR1 MGHRA, CDR2 YSYEKL. Between the trimmed V and J ends, which lost 1 base and 8 bases, there was a span of 12 bases. CDR3 nucleotides: TGCGCCAGCAGCCAAGTTCAGGACGGGTATTCACCCCTCCACTTT. This encodes CASSQVQDGYSPLHF.

This rearrangement joins TRBV5-1 to TRBJ2-2, with D tentatively TRBD2 (6 bases). Looked up from germline, CDR1 is SGHRS and CDR2 is YFSETQ. V was shortened by 5 bases and J by 6 bases, with 11 bases between the two germline ends. CDR3 size: 13 residues. CDR3 coding DNA: TGCGCCAGCAGGTCCCCGGGGGCCGGGGAGCTGTTTTTT. It encodes CASRSPGAGELFF. Drawing the rest from reference TRBV5-1 and TRBJ2-2, the complete variable domain is KAGVTQTPRYLIKTRGQQVTLSCSPISGHRSVSWYQQTPGQGLQFLFEYFSETQRNKGNFPGRFSGRQFSNSRSEMNVSTLELGDSALYLCASRSPGAGELFFGEGSRLTVL.

V is TRBV9 and J is TRBJ1-4; 11 bases are a match to TRBD1. V dropped 4 bases and J dropped 7; count of bases not matched to a gene: 6. Germline V gene data show CDR1 as SGDLS and CDR2 as YYNGEE. The CDR3 is 15 amino acids. The CDR3 nucleotides read TGTGCCAGCAGCAAGGACAGGGGGCTTGGTGAAAAACTGTTTTTT. Amino acids: CASSKDRGLGEKLFF.